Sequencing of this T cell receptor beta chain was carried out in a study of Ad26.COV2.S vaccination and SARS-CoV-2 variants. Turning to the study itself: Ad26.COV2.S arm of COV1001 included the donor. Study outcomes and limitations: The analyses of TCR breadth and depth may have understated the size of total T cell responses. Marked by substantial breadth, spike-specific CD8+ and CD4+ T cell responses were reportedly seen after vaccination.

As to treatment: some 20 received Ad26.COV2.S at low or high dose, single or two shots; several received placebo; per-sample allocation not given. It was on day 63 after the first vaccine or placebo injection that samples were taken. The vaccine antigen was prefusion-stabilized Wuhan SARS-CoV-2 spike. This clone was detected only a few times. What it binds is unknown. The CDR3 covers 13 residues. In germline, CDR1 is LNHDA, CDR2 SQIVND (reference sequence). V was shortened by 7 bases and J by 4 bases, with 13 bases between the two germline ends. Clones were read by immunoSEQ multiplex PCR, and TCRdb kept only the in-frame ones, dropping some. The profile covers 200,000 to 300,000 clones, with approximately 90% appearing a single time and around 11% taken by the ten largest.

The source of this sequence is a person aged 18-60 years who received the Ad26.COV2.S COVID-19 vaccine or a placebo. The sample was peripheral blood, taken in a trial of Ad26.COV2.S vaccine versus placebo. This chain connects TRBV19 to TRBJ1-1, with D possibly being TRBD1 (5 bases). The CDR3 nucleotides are TGTGCCAGTAACGTGGGGGTGAGCACTGAAGCTTTCTTT. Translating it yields CASNVGVSTEAFF.